This passage covers 22 T cell receptor beta chains from one sample sequenced in a study of identical twins. TCRdb called the 5' RACE reads again in MiXCR, with one record for every CDR3 protein. The profile shows 400,000 to 600,000 distinct CDR3 sequences, around 22% of them singletons. The same data also contributed to another study, on yellow fever vaccine responses in identical twins.

Sequencing was carried out using CD4+ T cells sorted from blood. These receptors all come from a young woman in good health.

The chain couples TRBV19 to TRBJ2-3, with a weak D call TRBD1 (6 bases). The germline gives CDR1 LNHDA, CDR2 SQIVND (reference sequence). Trimming stripped 5 bases from V and 8 bases from J, with 20 bases between. The CDR3 totals 15 residues. The CDR3 is CASSPTGSVVGTQYF. The DNA for the CDR3 is TGTGCCAGTAGTCCAACAGGGTCGGTTGTTGGTACGCAGTATTTT.

The rearrangement uses TRBV10-3 and TRBJ2-1, with D possibly being TRBD1 or TRBD2 (5 bases each). The length of the CDR3 is 15 residues. CDR1 and CDR2 (germline): ENHRY, SYGVKD. Trimming removed 4 bases at V and 2 bases at J, with 12 bases between. CDR3 loop: CAISGGSGTYNEQFF. CDR3 DNA sequence: TGTGCCATCAGTGGGGGGAGCGGCACCTACAATGAGCAGTTCTTC.

This clonotype was picked up a small number of times. The chain couples TRBV24-1 to TRBJ2-1; a possible D gene is TRBD2 (6 bases). The CDR3 totals 13 residues. Germline V gene lookup returns CDR1 KGHDR and CDR2 SFDVKD. The V and J ends lost 5 bases and 7 bases respectively, with 11 bases between them. The CDR3 sequence is CATSGRGGNEQFF. The CDR3 bases are TGTGCCACCAGTGGGAGGGGCGGGAATGAGCAGTTCTTC.

The rearrangement links TRBV6-1 to TRBJ2-3, with 12 bases fitting TRBD2. Germline values: CDR1 MNHNS, CDR2 SASEGT. Germline trimming cut 5 bases from V and 6 bases from J; bases unmatched to any gene: 9. CDR3 size: 16 residues. The CDR3 DNA reads TGTGCCAGCAGTCCCCTAGCGGGGGGGGCGTCGGATACGCAGTATTTT. Protein product: CASSPLAGGASDTQYF.

The chain couples TRBV27 to TRBJ2-1, with TRBD2 matching over 10 bases. Trimming at V came to 2 bases and at J to 5 bases, leaving 15 bases not matched to a gene. Looked up from germline, CDR1 is MNHEY and CDR2 is SMNVEV (reference sequence). The CDR3 has 19 residues. The CDR3 protein is CASSLRRLAGDPGDNEQFF. The CDR3 DNA reads TGTGCCAGCAGTTTAAGGCGACTAGCGGGTGATCCAGGGGACAATGAGCAGTTCTTC.

This chain links TRBV11-2 with TRBJ2-2; D unresolved. V lost 1 base, J lost 6 bases, and 6 bases lay in between. CDR1 is SGHAT, CDR2 FQNNGV, per germline. CDR3 length equals 13 residues. CDR3 DNA: TGTGCCAGCAGCTTAGGAAGTTCCGGGGAGCTGTTTTTT. Protein: CASSLGSSGELFF.

The chain is built from TRBV12-3 or TRBV12-4 and TRBJ2-3; D might be TRBD2 (5 bases). The CDR3 is 15 residues long. Trimming removed 6 bases at V and 2 bases at J, with 15 bases between. CDR3 sequence (DNA): TGTGCCAGCAGGTCACAGCGGACCCACACAGATACGCAGTATTTT. Its translation is CASRSQRTHTDTQYF.

This clonotype was seen a few times. The chain is built from TRBV2 and TRBJ2-4; the match to TRBD2 covers 9 bases. V was pared by 4 bases and J by 5 bases, with 0 bases of the junction left unmatched. CDR1 and CDR2 from the germline V gene are SNHLY and FYNNEI. The CDR3 covers 13 residues. For the CDR3, the DNA is TGTGCCAGCAGTGGACTAGCGGAAAACATTCAGTACTTC. Its translation is CASSGLAENIQYF. Drawing the rest from reference TRBV2 and TRBJ2-4, the complete variable domain is EPEVTQTPSHQVTQMGQEVILRCVPISNHLYFYWYRQILGQKVEFLVSFYNNEISEKSEIFDDQFSVERPDGSNFTLKIRSTKLEDSAMYFCASSGLAENIQYFGAGTRLSVL.

In its sample, this clonotype was seen a few times. The chain links TRBV3-1 to TRBJ1-3; a possible D gene is TRBD1 (5 bases). The CDR3 spans 14 residues. CDR1 LGHDT and CDR2 YNNKEL come from the germline V gene (reference sequence). The ends were cut back, 5 bases at V and 4 bases at J, with 12 bases in the middle. CDR3 bases: TGTGCCAGCAGCTCGGACACCGCCGGAAACACCATATATTTT. Translating it yields CASSSDTAGNTIYF.

This clonotype was seen only a few times. The V gene is TRBV20-1, the J gene TRBJ1-2; perhaps TRBD1 as D (5 bases). The germline CDR1 and CDR2 sequences are DFQATT and SNEGSKA (reference sequence). The CDR3 runs 13 residues. Trimming shortened V by 5 bases and J by 4 bases, and 14 bases separated the two germline ends. CDR3 loop: CSAPDGTVYGYTF. The CDR3 bases are TGCAGTGCTCCTGACGGGACGGTCTATGGCTACACCTTC.

The CDR3 spells CASSGTRGGYEQYF. The CDR3 nucleotides are TGTGCCAGCAGTGGTACGAGGGGGGGTTACGAGCAGTACTTC. This sequence joins TRBV2 and TRBJ2-7; possibly TRBD2 for D (7 bases). The germline gives CDR1 SNHLY, CDR2 FYNNEI. The CDR3 is made up of 14 amino acids. V lost 4 bases and J 4 bases, leaving 14 bases between the germline ends.

The rearrangement joins TRBV13 to TRBJ1-1, with TRBD1 matching over 7 bases. This CDR3 region has 14 residues. CDR1 is PRHDT, CDR2 FYEKMQ, per germline (reference sequence). The V and J ends lost 5 bases and 5 bases, in that order; junction bases with no gene match: 8. The CDR3 reads CASSKKTGLTEAFF. In DNA, the CDR3 is TGTGCCAGCAGCAAAAAGACAGGGCTTACTGAAGCTTTCTTT.

This clonotype was observed a handful of times. The gene calls are TRBV12-3 or TRBV12-4 and TRBJ2-2; TRBD2 agrees at 11 bases. Trimming removed 4 bases from V and 5 bases from J; junction bases left unmatched: 3. The CDR3 spans 15 residues. In DNA, the CDR3 is TGTGCCAGCAGTTCTAGCGGGGGGCGTACCGGGGAGCTGTTTTTT. Its translation is CASSSSGGRTGELFF.

This chain joins TRBV12-3 or TRBV12-4 and TRBJ2-5, with D perhaps TRBD1 (6 bases). The CDR3 is 12 amino acids. Trimming took off 3 bases at V and 9 bases at J, with 11 bases between the two ends. The CDR3 is CASSLRGLAQYF. CDR3 sequence (DNA): TGTGCCAGCAGTTTGAGGGGGTTAGCCCAGTACTTC.

V and J are TRBV5-5 and TRBJ2-3; D is unclear. V lost 3 bases and J lost 2, with 16 bases in between. The germline V gene encodes CDR1 SGHKS and CDR2 YYEKEE (reference sequence). The CDR3 extends over 16 amino acids. The CDR3 DNA sequence: TGTGCCAGCAGCTCTGGGTACAGCACTTTCACAGATACGCAGTATTTT. Encoded protein: CASSSGYSTFTDTQYF.

The chain combines TRBV6-1 with TRBJ2-5; perhaps D is TRBD1 or TRBD2 (6 bases each). Trimming pared 1 base from V and 4 bases from J, leaving 10 bases between. Germline CDR1 is MNHNS and CDR2 is SASEGT. The CDR3 length is 14 residues. The CDR3 sequence: CASSEGGAGETQYF. The DNA of the CDR3 is TGTGCCAGCAGTGAAGGGGGGGCCGGAGAGACCCAGTACTTC.

The table lists this clonotype with many counts. At one of its ends the junction is not consistent with the germline gene, which may arise from a read error. The chain recombines TRBV5-1 with TRBJ2-2; no definite D call. Germline V gene data show CDR1 as SGHRS and CDR2 as YFSETQ. The CDR3 has 13 residues. The CDR3 nucleotides are TGTGCCAGCAGTTTAGACCGGTCCGGGGAGCTGTTTTTT. Protein sequence: CASSLDRSGELFF.

This clonotype was detected only once. CDR3 protein: CSARETGGSFYGYTF. DNA of the CDR3: TGCAGTGCTAGAGAGACAGGGGGATCGTTTTATGGCTACACCTTC. The V and J genes are TRBV20-1 and TRBJ1-2, with 9 positions matching TRBD1. This CDR3 is built from 15 residues. Germline V CDR1 and CDR2: DFQATT, SNEGSKA (reference sequence). V was pared by 0 bases and J by 5 bases, with 7 bases of the junction left unmatched.

This clonotype was detected only a few times. The rearrangement uses TRBV3-1 and TRBJ2-3, with 9 nucleotides matching TRBD2. Germline V gene lookup returns CDR1 LGHDT and CDR2 YNNKEL (reference sequence). The V and J ends lost 0 bases and 3 bases, in that order; junction bases with no gene match: 16. The CDR3 is made up of 20 amino acids. CDR3 DNA: TGTGCCAGCAGCCAAGATAGGAGGCGGGGGGGCGGATTGGGTACAGATACGCAGTATTTT. It codes for CASSQDRRRGGGLGTDTQYF.

The chain uses TRBV5-5 and TRBJ2-1; unclear D gene. This CDR3 is 17 amino acids long. Germline CDR1 SGHKS, CDR2 YYEKEE (reference sequence). V lost 3 bases and J lost 0, with 16 bases in between. CDR3 nucleotides: TGTGCCAGCAGCTCGGTTCCGTTCTTGAGCTCCTACAATGAGCAGTTCTTC. Protein: CASSSVPFLSSYNEQFF.

This clonotype was observed a few times. This sequence joins TRBV20-1 and TRBJ2-3; a possible D gene is TRBD2 (5 bases). Between the trimmed V and J ends, which lost 4 bases and 3 bases, there was a span of 17 bases. Germline CDR1 and CDR2: DFQATT and SNEGSKA (reference sequence). The CDR3 extends over 15 amino acids. The CDR3 loop is CSAKDRGLVTDTQYF. The CDR3 DNA reads as TGCAGTGCTAAGGATCGGGGTCTCGTGACAGATACGCAGTATTTT.

This clonotype showed up just a few times. V usage is TRBV19 and J usage is TRBJ2-7; 11 nucleotides agree with TRBD2. The CDR3 has 14 residues. CDR1 is LNHDA and CDR2 is SQIVND in the germline V gene (reference sequence). J lost 3 bases, V lost 4 bases, and 2 bases had no gene match. The CDR3 loop reads CASSTSGGIYEQYF. The CDR3 DNA follows: TGTGCCAGTAGTACTAGCGGGGGGATCTACGAGCAGTACTTC.